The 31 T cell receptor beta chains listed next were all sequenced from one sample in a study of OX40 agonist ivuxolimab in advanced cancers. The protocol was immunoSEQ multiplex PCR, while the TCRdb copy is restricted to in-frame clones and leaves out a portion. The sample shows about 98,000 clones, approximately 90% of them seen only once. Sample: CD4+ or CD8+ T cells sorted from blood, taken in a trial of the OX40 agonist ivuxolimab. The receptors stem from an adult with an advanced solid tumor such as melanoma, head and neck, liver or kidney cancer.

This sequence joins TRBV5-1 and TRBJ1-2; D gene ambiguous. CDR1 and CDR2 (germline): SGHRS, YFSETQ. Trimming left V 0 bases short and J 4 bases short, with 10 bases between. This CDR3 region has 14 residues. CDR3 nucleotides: TGCGCCAGCAGCTTGGGTTTAAGTCCCTATGGCTACACCTTC. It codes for CASSLGLSPYGYTF. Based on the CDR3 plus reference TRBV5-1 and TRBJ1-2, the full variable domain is KAGVTQTPRYLIKTRGQQVTLSCSPISGHRSVSWYQQTPGQGLQFLFEYFSETQRNKGNFPGRFSGRQFSNSRSEMNVSTLELGDSALYLCASSLGLSPYGYTFGSGTRLTVV.

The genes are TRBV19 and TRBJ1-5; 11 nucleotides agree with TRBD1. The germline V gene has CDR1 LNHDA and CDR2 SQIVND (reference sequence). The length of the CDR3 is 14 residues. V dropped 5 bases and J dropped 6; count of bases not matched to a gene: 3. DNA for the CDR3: TGTGCCAGTAGTTTCGGACAGGGGGCTCAGCCCCAGCATTTT. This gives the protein CASSFGQGAQPQHF.

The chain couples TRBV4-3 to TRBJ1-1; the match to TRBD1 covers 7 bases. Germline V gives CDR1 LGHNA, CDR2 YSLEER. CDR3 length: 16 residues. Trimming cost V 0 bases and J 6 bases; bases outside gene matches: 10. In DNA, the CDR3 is TGCGCCAGCAGCCAAGATCGGAGTGGGCAGGGGGCTGAAGCTTTCTTT. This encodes CASSQDRSGQGAEAFF.

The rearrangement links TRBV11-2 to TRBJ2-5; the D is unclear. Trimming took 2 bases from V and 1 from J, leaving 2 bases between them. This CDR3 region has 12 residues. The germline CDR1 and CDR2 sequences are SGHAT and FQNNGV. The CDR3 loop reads CASSLRQETQYF. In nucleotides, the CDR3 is TGTGCCAGCAGCTTACGCCAAGAGACCCAGTACTTC.

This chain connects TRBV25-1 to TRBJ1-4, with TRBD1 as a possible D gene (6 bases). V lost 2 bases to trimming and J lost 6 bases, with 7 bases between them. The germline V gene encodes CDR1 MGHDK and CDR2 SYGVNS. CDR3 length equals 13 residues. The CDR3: CASSEGGDEKLFF. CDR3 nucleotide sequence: TGTGCCAGCAGTGAAGGGGGCGATGAAAAACTGTTTTTT.

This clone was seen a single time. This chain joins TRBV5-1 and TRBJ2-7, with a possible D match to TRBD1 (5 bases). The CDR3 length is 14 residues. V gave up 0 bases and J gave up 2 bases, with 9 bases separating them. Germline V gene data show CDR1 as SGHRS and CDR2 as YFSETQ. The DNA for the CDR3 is TGCGCCAGCAGCTTGGTGACAGATACCTACGAGCAGTACTTC. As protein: CASSLVTDTYEQYF. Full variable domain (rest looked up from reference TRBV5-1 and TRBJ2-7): KAGVTQTPRYLIKTRGQQVTLSCSPISGHRSVSWYQQTPGQGLQFLFEYFSETQRNKGNFPGRFSGRQFSNSRSEMNVSTLELGDSALYLCASSLVTDTYEQYFGPGTRLTVT.

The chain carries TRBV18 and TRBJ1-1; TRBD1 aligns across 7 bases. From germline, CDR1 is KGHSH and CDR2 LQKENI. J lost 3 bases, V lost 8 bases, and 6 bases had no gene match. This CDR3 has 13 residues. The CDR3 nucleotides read TGTGCCAGCCTACAGGGGTCGGACACTGAAGCTTTCTTT. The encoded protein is CASLQGSDTEAFF.

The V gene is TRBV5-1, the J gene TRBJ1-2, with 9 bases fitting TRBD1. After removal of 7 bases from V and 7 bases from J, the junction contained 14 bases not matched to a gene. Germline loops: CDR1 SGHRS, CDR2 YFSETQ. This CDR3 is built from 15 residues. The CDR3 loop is CASVPGTGIDSGYTF. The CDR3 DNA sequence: TGCGCCAGCGTGCCCGGGACAGGGATAGATAGTGGCTACACCTTC. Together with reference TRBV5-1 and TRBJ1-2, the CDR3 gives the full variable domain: KAGVTQTPRYLIKTRGQQVTLSCSPISGHRSVSWYQQTPGQGLQFLFEYFSETQRNKGNFPGRFSGRQFSNSRSEMNVSTLELGDSALYLCASVPGTGIDSGYTFGSGTRLTVV.

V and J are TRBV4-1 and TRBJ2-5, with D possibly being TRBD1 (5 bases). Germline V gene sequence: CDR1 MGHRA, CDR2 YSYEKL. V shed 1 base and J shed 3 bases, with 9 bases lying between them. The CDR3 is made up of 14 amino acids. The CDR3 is CASSQATGKETQYF. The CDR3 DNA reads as TGCGCCAGCAGCCAAGCTACAGGTAAAGAGACCCAGTACTTC.

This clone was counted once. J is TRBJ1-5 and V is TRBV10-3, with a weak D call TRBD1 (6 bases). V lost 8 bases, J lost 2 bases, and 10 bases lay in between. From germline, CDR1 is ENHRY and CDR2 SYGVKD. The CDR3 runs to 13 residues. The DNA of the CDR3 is TGTGCCATCGGTAGGACAGGCAATCAGCCCCAGCATTTT. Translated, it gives CAIGRTGNQPQHF.

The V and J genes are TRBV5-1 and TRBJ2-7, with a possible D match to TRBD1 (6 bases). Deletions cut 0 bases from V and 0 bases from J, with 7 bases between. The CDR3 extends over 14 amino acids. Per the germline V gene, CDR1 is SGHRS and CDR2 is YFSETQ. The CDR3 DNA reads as TGCGCCAGCAGCTTGGAGGACAGCTCCTACGAGCAGTACTTC. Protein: CASSLEDSSYEQYF.

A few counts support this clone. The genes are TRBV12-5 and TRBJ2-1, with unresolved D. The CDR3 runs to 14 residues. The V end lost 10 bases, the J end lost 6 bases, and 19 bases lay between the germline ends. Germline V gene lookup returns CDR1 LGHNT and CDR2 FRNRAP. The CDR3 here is CATRLWSVGNEQFF. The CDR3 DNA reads TGTGCTACTCGGTTATGGTCGGTGGGCAATGAGCAGTTCTTC.

CDR3 protein: CASSPEGLEETQYF. The CDR3 bases are TGTGCCAGCTCACCAGAGGGGTTGGAGGAGACCCAGTACTTC. V and J are TRBV18 and TRBJ2-5; D could derive from TRBD1 or TRBD2 (5 bases each). The germline V and J ends were trimmed by 2 bases and 5 bases, with 12 bases remaining between them. This CDR3 has 14 residues. CDR1 KGHSH and CDR2 LQKENI come from the germline V gene.

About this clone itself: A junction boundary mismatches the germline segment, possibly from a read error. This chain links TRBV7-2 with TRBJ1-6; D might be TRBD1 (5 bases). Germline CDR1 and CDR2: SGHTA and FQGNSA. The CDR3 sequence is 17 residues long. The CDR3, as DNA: TGTGCCAGCACCTTAGGGGTTTCGCGCTCCTATAATTCACCCCTCCACTTT. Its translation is CASTLGVSRSYNSPLHF.

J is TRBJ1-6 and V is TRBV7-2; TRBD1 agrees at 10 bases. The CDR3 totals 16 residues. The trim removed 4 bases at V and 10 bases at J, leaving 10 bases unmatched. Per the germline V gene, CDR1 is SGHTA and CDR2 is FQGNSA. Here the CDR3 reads CASSSKTRDRGSPLHF. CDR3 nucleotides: TGTGCCAGCAGCTCGAAGACCCGGGACAGGGGATCACCCCTCCACTTT.

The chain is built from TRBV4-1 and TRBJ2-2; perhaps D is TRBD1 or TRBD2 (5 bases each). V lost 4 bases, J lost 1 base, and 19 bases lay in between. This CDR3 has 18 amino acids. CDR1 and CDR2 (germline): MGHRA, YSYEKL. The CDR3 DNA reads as TGCGCCAGCAGCCGACCTACCGACGGGACGATGAACACCGGGGAGCTGTTTTTT. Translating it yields CASSRPTDGTMNTGELFF.

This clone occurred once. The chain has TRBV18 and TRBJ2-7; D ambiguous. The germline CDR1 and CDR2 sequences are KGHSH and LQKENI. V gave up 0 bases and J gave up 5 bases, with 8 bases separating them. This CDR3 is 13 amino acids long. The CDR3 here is CASSPPSIDEQYF. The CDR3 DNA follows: TGTGCCAGCTCACCACCGTCAATCGACGAGCAGTACTTC.

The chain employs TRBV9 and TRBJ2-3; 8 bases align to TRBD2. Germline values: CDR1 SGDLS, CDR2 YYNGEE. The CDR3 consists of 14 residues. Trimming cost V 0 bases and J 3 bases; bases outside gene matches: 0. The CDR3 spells CASSVGLATDTQYF. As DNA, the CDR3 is TGTGCCAGCAGCGTAGGACTAGCGACAGATACGCAGTATTTT.

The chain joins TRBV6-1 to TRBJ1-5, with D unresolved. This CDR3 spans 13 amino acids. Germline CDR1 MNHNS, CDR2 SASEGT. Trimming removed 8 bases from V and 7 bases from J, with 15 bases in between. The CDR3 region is CASGFTGGQPQHF. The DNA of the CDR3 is TGTGCCAGCGGGTTTACGGGCGGCCAGCCCCAGCATTTT.

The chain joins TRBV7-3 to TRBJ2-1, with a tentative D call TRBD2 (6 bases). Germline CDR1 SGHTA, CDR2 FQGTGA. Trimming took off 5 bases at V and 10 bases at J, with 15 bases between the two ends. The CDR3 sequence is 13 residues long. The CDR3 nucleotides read TGTGCCAGCAGCCCTGGGGGGTCGGAGGAGCAGTTCTTC. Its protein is CASSPGGSEEQFF.

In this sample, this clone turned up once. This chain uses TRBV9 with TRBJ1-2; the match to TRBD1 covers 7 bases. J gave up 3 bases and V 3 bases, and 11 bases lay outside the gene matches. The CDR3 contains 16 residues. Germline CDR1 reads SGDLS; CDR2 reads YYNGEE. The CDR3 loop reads CASSDPPGQFYYGYTF. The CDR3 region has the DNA TGTGCCAGCAGCGATCCTCCGGGACAGTTCTACTATGGCTACACCTTC. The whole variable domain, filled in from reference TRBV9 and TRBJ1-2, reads DSGVTQTPKHLITATGQRVTLRCSPRSGDLSVYWYQQSLDQGLQFLIQYYNGEERAKGNILERFSAQQFPDLHSELNLSSLELGDSALYFCASSDPPGQFYYGYTFGSGTRLTVV.

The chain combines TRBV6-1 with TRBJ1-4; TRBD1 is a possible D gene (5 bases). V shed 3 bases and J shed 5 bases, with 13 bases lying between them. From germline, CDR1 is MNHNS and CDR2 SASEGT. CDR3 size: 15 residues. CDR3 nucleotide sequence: TGTGCCAGCAGTGAGGTCCGGGCAGGGAATGAAAAACTGTTTTTT. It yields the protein CASSEVRAGNEKLFF.

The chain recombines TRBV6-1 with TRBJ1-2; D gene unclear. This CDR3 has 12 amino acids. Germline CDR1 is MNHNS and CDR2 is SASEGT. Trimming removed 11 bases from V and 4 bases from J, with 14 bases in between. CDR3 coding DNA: TGTGCCTCCGGAACGGGTACCTATGGCTACACCTTC. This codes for CASGTGTYGYTF.

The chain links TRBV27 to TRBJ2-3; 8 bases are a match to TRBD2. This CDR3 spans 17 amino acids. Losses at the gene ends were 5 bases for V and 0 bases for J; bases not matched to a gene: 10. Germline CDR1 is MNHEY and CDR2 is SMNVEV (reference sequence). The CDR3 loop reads CASSPLGLVGSTDTQYF. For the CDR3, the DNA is TGTGCCAGCAGTCCACTGGGACTAGTGGGTAGCACAGATACGCAGTATTTT.

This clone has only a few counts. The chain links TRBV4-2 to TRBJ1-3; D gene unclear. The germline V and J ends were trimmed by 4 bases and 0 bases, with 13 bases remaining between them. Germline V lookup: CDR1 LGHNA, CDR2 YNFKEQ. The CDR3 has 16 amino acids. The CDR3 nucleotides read TGTGCCAGCAGCCCTCCGACGGAGAGCTCTGGAAACACCATATATTTT. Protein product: CASSPPTESSGNTIYF.

The CDR3 DNA is TGTGCCAGCAGTTACTCGAAAAGGGAGTACTATGGCTACACCTTC. It specifies CASSYSKREYYGYTF. The chain carries TRBV6-6 and TRBJ1-2, with D hard to call. Germline V gene data show CDR1 as MNHNY and CDR2 as SVGAGI (reference sequence). The CDR3 totals 15 residues. V gave up 0 bases and J gave up 3 bases, with 11 bases separating them.

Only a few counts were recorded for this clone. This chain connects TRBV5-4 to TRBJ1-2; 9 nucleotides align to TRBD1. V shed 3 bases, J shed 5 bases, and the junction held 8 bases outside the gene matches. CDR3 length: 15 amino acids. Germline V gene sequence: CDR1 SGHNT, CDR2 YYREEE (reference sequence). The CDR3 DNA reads TGTGCCAGCAGCTCGGGACAGGGAATGTATTATGGCTACACCTTC. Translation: CASSSGQGMYYGYTF. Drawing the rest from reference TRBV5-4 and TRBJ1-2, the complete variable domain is ETGVTQSPTHLIKTRGQQVTLRCSSQSGHNTVSWYQQALGQGPQFIFQYYREEENGRGNFPPRFSGLQFPNYSSELNVNALELDDSALYLCASSSGQGMYYGYTFGSGTRLTVV.

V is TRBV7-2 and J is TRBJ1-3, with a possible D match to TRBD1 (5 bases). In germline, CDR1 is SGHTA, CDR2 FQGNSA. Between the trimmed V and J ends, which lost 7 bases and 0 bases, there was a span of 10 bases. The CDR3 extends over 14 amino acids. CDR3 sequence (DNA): TGTGCCAGCACCGGGGCCTACTCTGGAAACACCATATATTTT. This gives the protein CASTGAYSGNTIYF.

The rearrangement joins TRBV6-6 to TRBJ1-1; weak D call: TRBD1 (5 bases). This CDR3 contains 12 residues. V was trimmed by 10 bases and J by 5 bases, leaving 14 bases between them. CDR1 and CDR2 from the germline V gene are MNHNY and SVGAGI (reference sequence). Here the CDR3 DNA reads TGTGCCATTGGGGCCTCGGGGACTGAAGCTTTCTTT. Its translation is CAIGASGTEAFF.

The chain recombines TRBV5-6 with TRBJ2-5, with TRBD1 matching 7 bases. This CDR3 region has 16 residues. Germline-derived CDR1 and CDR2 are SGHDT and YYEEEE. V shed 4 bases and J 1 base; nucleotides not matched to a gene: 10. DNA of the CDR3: TGTGCCAGCAGCGCCTTTCGGACAGGCCCCCAAGAGACCCAGTACTTC. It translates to CASSAFRTGPQETQYF.

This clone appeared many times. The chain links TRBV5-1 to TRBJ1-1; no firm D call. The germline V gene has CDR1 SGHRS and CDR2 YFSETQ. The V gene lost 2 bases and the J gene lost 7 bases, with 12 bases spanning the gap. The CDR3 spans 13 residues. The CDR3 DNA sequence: TGCGCCAGCAGCTTAGAAGGGCTTTTTGAAGCTTTCTTT. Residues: CASSLEGLFEAFF.